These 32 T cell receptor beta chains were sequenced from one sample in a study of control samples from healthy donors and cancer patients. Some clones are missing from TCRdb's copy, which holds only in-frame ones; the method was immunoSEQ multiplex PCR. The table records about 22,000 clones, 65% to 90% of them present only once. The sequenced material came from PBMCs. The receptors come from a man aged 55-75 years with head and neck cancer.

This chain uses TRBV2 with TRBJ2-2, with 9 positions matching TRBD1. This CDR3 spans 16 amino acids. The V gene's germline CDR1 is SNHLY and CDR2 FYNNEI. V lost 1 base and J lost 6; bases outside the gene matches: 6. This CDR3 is CASSEGDRVGSGELFF. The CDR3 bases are TGTGCCAGCAGTGAAGGGGACAGGGTGGGTTCCGGGGAGCTGTTTTTT.

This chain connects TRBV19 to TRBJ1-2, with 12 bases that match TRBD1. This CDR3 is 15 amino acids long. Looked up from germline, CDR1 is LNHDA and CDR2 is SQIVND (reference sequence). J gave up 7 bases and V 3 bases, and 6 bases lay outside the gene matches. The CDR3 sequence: CASSIGGQGARGYTF. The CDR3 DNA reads TGTGCCAGTAGTATTGGGGGACAGGGGGCGCGTGGCTACACCTTC.

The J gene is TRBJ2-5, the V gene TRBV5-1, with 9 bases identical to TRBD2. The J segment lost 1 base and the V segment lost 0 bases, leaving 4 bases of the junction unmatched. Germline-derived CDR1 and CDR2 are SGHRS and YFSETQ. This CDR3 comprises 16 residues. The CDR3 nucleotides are TGCGCCAGCAGCTTGGGAATAGCGGGGGTCCAAGAGACCCAGTACTTC. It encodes CASSLGIAGVQETQYF.

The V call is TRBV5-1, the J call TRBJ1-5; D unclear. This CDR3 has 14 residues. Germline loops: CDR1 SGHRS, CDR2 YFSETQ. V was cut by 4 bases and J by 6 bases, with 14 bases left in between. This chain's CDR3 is CASSTDGSIQPQHF. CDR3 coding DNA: TGCGCCAGCAGCACCGACGGGTCCATTCAGCCCCAGCATTTT.

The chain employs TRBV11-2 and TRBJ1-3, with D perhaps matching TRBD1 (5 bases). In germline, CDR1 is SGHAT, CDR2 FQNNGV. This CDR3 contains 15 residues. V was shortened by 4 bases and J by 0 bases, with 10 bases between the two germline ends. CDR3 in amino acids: CASSWTDSSGNTIYF. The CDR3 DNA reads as TGTGCCAGCAGCTGGACCGACAGCTCTGGAAACACCATATATTTT.

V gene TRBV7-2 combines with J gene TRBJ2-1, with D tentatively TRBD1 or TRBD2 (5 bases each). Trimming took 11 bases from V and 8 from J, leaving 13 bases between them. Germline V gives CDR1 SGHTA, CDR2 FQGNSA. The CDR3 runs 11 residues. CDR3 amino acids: CASGPADEQFF. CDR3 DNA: TGTGCCTCGGGGCCAGCTGATGAGCAGTTCTTC.

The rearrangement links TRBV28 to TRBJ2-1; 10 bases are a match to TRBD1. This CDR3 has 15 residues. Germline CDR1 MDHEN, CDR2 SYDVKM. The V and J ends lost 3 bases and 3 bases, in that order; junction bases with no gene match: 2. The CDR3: CASSFGTGDYNEQFF. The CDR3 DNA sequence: TGTGCCAGCAGTTTTGGGACAGGGGACTACAATGAGCAGTTCTTC.

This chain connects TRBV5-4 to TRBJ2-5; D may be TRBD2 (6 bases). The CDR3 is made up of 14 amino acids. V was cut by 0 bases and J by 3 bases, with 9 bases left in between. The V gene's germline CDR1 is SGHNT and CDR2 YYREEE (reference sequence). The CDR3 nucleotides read TGTGCCAGCAGCTTGGTAGGCGGGGAAGAGACCCAGTACTTC. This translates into CASSLVGGEETQYF.

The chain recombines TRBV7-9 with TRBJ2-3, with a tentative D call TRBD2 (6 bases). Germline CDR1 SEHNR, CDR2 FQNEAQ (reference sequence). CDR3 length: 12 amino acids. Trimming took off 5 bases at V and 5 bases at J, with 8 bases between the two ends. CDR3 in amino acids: CASSTAGDTQYF. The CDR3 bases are TGTGCCAGCAGCACAGCGGGAGATACGCAGTATTTT.

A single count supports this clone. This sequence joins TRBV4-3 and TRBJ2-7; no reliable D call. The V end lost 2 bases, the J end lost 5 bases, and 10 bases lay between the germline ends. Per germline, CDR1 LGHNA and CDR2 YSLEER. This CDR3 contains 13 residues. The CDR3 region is CASSQRAADEQYF. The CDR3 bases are TGCGCCAGCAGCCAAAGAGCCGCAGACGAGCAGTACTTC.

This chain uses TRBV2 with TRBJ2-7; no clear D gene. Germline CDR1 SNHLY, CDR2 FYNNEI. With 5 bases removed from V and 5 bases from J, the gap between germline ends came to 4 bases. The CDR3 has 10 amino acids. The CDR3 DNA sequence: TGTGCCAGCAGTCCCAACGAGCAGTACTTC. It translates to CASSPNEQYF.

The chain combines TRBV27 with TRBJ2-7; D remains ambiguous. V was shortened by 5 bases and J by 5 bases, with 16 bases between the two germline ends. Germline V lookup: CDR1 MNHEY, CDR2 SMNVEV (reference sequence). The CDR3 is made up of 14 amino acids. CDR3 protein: CASSAPGLDHEQYF. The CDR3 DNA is TGTGCCAGCAGTGCTCCGGGCCTGGACCACGAGCAGTACTTC.

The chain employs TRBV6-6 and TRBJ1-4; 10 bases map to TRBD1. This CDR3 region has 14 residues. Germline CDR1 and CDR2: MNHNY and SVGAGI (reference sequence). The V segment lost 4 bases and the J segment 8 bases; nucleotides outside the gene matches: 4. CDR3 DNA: TGTGCCAGCAGTTGGACAGGGGGGGGAGAAAAACTGTTTTTT. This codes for CASSWTGGGEKLFF.

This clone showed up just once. The CDR3 spells CASSPKGRPQGAEAFF. The CDR3 nucleotides are TGTGCCAGCAGCCCCAAAGGGCGGCCCCAAGGGGCTGAAGCTTTCTTT. The chain couples TRBV5-4 to TRBJ1-1; a weak D match, TRBD1 (5 bases). The CDR3 length is 16 residues. Trimming took 4 bases from V and 6 from J, leaving 22 bases between them. The V gene's germline CDR1 is SGHNT and CDR2 YYREEE (reference sequence).

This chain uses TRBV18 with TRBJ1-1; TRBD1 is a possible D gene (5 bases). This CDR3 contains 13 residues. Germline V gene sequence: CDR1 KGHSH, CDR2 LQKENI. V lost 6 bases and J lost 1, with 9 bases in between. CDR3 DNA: TGTGCCAGCTCCGGGACGGAGAACACTGAAGCTTTCTTT. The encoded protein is CASSGTENTEAFF.

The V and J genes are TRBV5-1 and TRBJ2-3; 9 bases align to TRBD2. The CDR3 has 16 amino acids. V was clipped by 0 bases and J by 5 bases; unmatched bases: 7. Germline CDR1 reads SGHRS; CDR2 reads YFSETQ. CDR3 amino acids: CASSLVSGGQGDTQYF. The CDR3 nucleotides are TGCGCCAGCAGCTTGGTTAGCGGGGGCCAGGGAGATACGCAGTATTTT.

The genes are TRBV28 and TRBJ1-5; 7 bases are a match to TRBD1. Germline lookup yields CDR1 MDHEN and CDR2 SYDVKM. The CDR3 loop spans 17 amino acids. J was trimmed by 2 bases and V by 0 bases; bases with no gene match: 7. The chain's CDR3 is CASSLWLQGVCNQPQHF. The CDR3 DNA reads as TGTGCCAGCAGTTTATGGTTGCAGGGGGTTTGCAATCAGCCCCAGCATTTT. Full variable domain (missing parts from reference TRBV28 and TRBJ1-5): DVKVTQSSRYLVKRTGEKVFLECVQDMDHENMFWYRQDPGLGLRLIYFSYDVKMKEKGDIPEGYSVSREKKERFSLILESASTNQTSMYLCASSLWLQGVCNQPQHFGDGTRLSIL.

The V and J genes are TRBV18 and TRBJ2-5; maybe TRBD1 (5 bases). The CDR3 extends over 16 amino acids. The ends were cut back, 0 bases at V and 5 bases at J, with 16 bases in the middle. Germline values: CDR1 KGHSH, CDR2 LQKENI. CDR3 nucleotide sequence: TGTGCCAGCTCACCACCCCCCAGGGAAGCTAGGGAGACCCAGTACTTC. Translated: CASSPPPREARETQYF.

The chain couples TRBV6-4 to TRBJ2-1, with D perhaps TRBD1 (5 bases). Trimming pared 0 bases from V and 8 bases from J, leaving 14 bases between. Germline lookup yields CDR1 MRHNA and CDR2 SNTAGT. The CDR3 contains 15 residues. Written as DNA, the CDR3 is TGTGCCAGCAGTGACTCGAAGCAGGGTCCGGATGAGCAGTTCTTC. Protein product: CASSDSKQGPDEQFF.

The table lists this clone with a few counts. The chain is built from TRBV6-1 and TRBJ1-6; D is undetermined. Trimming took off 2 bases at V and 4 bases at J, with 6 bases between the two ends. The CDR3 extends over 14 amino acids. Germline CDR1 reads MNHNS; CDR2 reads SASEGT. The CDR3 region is CASSERLYNSPLHF. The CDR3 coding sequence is TGTGCCAGCAGTGAACGCCTTTATAATTCACCCCTCCACTTT.

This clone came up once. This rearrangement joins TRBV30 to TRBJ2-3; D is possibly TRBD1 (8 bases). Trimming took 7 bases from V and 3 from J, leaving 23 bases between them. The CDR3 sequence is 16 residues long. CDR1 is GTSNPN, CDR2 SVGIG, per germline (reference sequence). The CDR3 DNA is TGTGCCTCACCCCGCGGGGGACAGGAGGCAACAGATACGCAGTATTTT. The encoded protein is CASPRGGQEATDTQYF.

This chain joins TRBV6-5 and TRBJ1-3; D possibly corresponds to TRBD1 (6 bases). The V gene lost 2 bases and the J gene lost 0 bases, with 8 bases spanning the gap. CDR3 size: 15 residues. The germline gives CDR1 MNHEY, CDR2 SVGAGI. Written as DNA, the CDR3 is TGTGCCAGCAGTTACGGACAGAGCTCTGGAAACACCATATATTTT. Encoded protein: CASSYGQSSGNTIYF.

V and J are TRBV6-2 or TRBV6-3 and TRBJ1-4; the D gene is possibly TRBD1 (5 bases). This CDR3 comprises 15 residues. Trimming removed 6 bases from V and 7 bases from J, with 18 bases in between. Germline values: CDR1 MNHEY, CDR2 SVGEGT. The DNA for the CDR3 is TGTGCCAGCAGCTCCCTGGAGGGGCGATTTGAAAAACTGTTTTTT. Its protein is CASSSLEGRFEKLFF.

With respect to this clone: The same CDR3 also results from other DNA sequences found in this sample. DNA for the CDR3: TGTGCCAGTAGTATGACTAGCGGGAGTTACAATGAGCAGTTCTTC. It codes for CASSMTSGSYNEQFF. This sequence joins TRBV19 and TRBJ2-1; 12 bases are a match to TRBD2. J gave up 4 bases and V 3 bases, and 1 base lay outside the gene matches. CDR1 and CDR2 from the germline V gene are LNHDA and SQIVND (reference sequence). The CDR3 contains 15 residues.

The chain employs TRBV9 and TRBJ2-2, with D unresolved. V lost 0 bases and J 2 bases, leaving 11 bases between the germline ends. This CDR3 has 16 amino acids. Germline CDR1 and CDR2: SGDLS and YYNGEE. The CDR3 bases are TGTGCCAGCAGCGTAGAACCCTCTTATAACACCGGGGAGCTGTTTTTT. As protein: CASSVEPSYNTGELFF.

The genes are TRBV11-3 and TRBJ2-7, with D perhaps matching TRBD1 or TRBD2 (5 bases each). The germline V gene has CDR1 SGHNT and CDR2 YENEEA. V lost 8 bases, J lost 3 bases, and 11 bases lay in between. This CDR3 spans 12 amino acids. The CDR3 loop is CASGGPNYEQYF. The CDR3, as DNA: TGTGCCAGCGGGGGACCAAACTACGAGCAGTACTTC. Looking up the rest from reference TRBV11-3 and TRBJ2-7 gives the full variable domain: EAGVVQSPRYKIIEKKQPVAFWCNPISGHNTLYWYLQNLGQGPELLIRYENEEAVDDSQLPKDRFSAERLKGVDSTLKIQPAELGDSAVYLCASGGPNYEQYFGPGTRLTVT.

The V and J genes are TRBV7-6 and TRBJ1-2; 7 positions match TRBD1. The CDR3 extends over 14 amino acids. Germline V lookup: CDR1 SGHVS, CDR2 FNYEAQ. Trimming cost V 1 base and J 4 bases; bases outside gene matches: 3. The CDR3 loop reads CASSLGGDSYGYTF. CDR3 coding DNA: TGTGCCAGCAGCTTAGGGGGGGACAGCTATGGCTACACCTTC.

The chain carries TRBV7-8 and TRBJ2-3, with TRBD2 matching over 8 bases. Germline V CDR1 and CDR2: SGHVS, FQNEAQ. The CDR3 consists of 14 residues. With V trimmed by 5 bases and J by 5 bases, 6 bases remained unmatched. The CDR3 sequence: CASSLGGVGDTQYF. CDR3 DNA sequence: TGTGCCAGCAGCCTCGGGGGGGTAGGAGATACGCAGTATTTT.

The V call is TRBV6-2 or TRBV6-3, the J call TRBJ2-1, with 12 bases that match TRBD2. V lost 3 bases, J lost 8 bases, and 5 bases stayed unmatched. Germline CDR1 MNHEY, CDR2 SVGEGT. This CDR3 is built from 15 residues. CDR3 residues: CASSYASGGGDEQFF. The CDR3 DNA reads TGTGCCAGCAGTTATGCTAGCGGGGGGGGAGATGAGCAGTTCTTC.

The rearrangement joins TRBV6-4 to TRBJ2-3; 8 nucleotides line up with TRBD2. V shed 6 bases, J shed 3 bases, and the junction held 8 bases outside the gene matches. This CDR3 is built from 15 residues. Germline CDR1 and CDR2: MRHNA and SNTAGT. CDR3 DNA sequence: TGTGCCAGCAGCCTCGGGGGGGGAAGGACAGATACGCAGTATTTT. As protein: CASSLGGGRTDTQYF.

The CDR3 DNA is TGCAGTGCTAGAGGCAGGGAGATGCCTTTCTTT. Translated: CSARGREMPFF. The gene calls are TRBV20-1 and TRBJ1-1; the D gene is possibly TRBD1 (5 bases). In germline, CDR1 is DFQATT, CDR2 SNEGSKA (reference sequence). CDR3 size: 11 residues. The ends were cut back, 1 base at V and 12 bases at J, with 12 bases in the middle.

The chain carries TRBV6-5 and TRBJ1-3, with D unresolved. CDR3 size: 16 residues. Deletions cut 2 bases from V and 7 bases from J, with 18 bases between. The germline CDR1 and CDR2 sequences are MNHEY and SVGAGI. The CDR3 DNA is TGTGCCAGCAGTTACGGGCTCCTGGACGGCCGGAACACCATATATTTT. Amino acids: CASSYGLLDGRNTIYF.